Sequencing of this T cell receptor beta chain was carried out in a study of CD8 T cells in ankylosing spondylitis. One entry per CDR3 protein, called by TCRdb with MiXCR from the 5' RACE reads. The sample lists under 300,000 distinct CDR3 sequences, approximately 10% occurring once. V was clipped by 6 bases and J by 4 bases; unmatched bases: 10. Germline V gives CDR1 SGHRS, CDR2 YFSETQ. The CDR3 spans 16 residues. This clonotype appeared many times. Its matching antigen is unknown. Study findings and constraints: What seemed typical of ankylosing spondylitis blood was a TCR beta motif built from about eight highly homologous variants.

The chain is built from TRBV5-1 and TRBJ2-2; 9 nucleotides match TRBD2. This clonotype originated in a male donor with ankylosing spondylitis or in good health (not recorded which). Sequenced material: blood, either unsorted or a sorted T cell fraction (not recorded which). The CDR3: CASNRLAGVSTGELFF. CDR3 in DNA: TGCGCCAGCAACCGATTAGCGGGGGTTTCCACCGGGGAGCTGTTTTTT.